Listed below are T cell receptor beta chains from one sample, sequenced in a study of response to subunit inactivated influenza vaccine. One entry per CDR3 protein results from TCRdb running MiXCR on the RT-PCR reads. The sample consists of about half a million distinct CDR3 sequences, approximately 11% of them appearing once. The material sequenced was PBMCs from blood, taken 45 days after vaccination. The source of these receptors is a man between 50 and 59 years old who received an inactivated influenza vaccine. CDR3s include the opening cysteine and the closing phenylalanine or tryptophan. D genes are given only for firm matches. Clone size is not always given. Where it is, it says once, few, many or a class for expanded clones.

CDR3aa: CASSQDRGGAYNEQFF
CDR3nt: TGCGCCAGCAGCCAAGATCGAGGGGGAGCCTACAATGAGCAGTTCTTC
v_gene: TRBV4-3
abundance: NA
d_gene: NA
j_gene: TRBJ2-1

CDR3aa: CARGTSRVDEQYF
CDR3nt: TGTGCCAGAGGTACTAGCCGTGTCGACGAGCAGTACTTC
v_gene: TRBV2
abundance: NA
d_gene: NA
j_gene: TRBJ2-7

CDR3aa: CASSLYSGRSGEQFF
CDR3nt: TGCGCCAGCAGCTTATATAGCGGGAGGTCGGGTGAGCAGTTCTTC
v_gene: TRBV5-1
abundance: many
d_gene: TRBD2
j_gene: TRBJ2-1

CDR3aa: CAIGAQVHTEAFF
CDR3nt: TGTGCCATAGGGGCGCAGGTTCACACTGAAGCTTTCTTT
v_gene: TRBV10-3
abundance: NA
d_gene: NA
j_gene: TRBJ1-1

CDR3aa: CASSLYEHPTEAFF
CDR3nt: TGCGCCAGCAGCTTGTATGAACATCCTACTGAAGCTTTCTTT
v_gene: TRBV5-1
abundance: NA
d_gene: NA
j_gene: TRBJ1-1

CDR3aa: CASSPFGTSGFYEQYF
CDR3nt: TGTGCCAGCAGCCCCTTTGGGACTAGCGGATTCTACGAGCAGTACTTC
v_gene: TRBV7-2
abundance: NA
d_gene: TRBD2
j_gene: TRBJ2-7

CDR3aa: CASRGDGNTIYF
CDR3nt: TGTGCCAGCAGGGGGGATGGAAACACCATATATTTT
v_gene: TRBV9
abundance: many
d_gene: NA
j_gene: TRBJ1-3

CDR3aa: CAISGTSDTQYF
CDR3nt: TGTGCCATCAGTGGGACTTCTGATACGCAGTATTTT
v_gene: TRBV10-3
abundance: few
d_gene: NA
j_gene: TRBJ2-3

CDR3aa: CASREQIKETQYF
CDR3nt: TGTGCCAGCAGGGAACAGATCAAAGAGACCCAGTACTTC
v_gene: TRBV7-8
abundance: few
d_gene: NA
j_gene: TRBJ2-5

CDR3aa: CASSSSTSGSSDTQYF
CDR3nt: TGTGCCAGCTCAAGCTCGACTAGCGGGAGCTCAGATACGCAGTATTTT
v_gene: TRBV18
abundance: NA
d_gene: TRBD2
j_gene: TRBJ2-3

CDR3aa: CASSPLRLASNIQYF
CDR3nt: TGTGCCAGCAGTCCCCTTCGACTAGCGAGCAACATTCAGTACTTC
v_gene: TRBV27
abundance: NA
d_gene: TRBD2
j_gene: TRBJ2-4

CDR3aa: CASSQDFGGGASETQYF
CDR3nt: TGCGCCAGCAGCCAAGATTTCGGCGGGGGGGCCTCGGAGACCCAGTACTTC
v_gene: TRBV4-1
abundance: NA
d_gene: TRBD2
j_gene: TRBJ2-5

CDR3aa: CASRDFSKGSYEQYF
CDR3nt: TGTGCCAGCAGGGACTTCTCTAAGGGCTCCTACGAGCAGTACTTC
v_gene: TRBV6-2/TRBV6-3
abundance: few
d_gene: NA
j_gene: TRBJ2-7

CDR3aa: CASSYQRGRRSTGELFF
CDR3nt: TGTGCCAGCAGTTACCAGCGCGGGAGAAGAAGCACCGGGGAGCTGTTTTTT
v_gene: TRBV6-2/TRBV6-3
abundance: few
d_gene: TRBD2
j_gene: TRBJ2-2

CDR3aa: CASRFGLGDYGYTF
CDR3nt: TGTGCCAGCAGATTTGGACTGGGGGACTATGGCTACACCTTC
v_gene: TRBV5-6
abundance: few
d_gene: NA
j_gene: TRBJ1-2

CDR3aa: CASSFGAPGVGTQYF
CDR3nt: TGTGCCAGCAGCTTTGGGGCACCGGGGGTTGGGACCCAGTACTTC
v_gene: TRBV11-2
abundance: few
d_gene: NA
j_gene: TRBJ2-5

CDR3aa: CASRGTAYEQYF
CDR3nt: TGTGCCAGCAGGGGGACAGCTTACGAGCAGTACTTC
v_gene: TRBV25-1
abundance: many
d_gene: TRBD1
j_gene: TRBJ2-7

CDR3aa: CASSSLQGNTEAFF
CDR3nt: TGCGCCAGCAGCTCACTACAGGGCAACACTGAAGCTTTCTTT
v_gene: TRBV5-1
abundance: many
d_gene: NA
j_gene: TRBJ1-1

CDR3aa: CASAPTRWDIQYF
CDR3nt: TGTGCCAGCGCACCGACAAGGTGGGACATTCAGTACTTC
v_gene: TRBV3-1
abundance: once
d_gene: NA
j_gene: TRBJ2-4

CDR3aa: CASSVGQGVLQTQYF
CDR3nt: TGTGCCAGCAGCGTCGGGCAGGGGGTTCTCCAGACCCAGTACTTC
v_gene: TRBV9
abundance: NA
d_gene: TRBD1
j_gene: TRBJ2-5

CDR3aa: CASSLVAGRDTQYF
CDR3nt: TGTGCCAGCAGTTTAGTTGCGGGTCGAGATACGCAGTATTTT
v_gene: TRBV12-3/TRBV12-4
abundance: many
d_gene: NA
j_gene: TRBJ2-3

CDR3aa: CASSWTAGQVNGDTQYF
CDR3nt: TGCGCCAGCAGCTGGACTGCGGGACAGGTTAACGGGGATACGCAGTATTTT
v_gene: TRBV5-1
abundance: NA
d_gene: TRBD1
j_gene: TRBJ2-3